These 17 T cell receptor beta chains came from one sample sequenced in a study of blood T cell repertoires in COVID-19. The method was immunoSEQ multiplex PCR; TCRdb's version includes in-frame clones alone and lacks a portion of them. The table records about 190,000 clones, about nine tenths of them present only once. The sample was peripheral blood. The receptors were gathered from a man aged 25 to 45 with acute or convalescent COVID-19.

The chain carries TRBV24-1 and TRBJ1-5; D possibly corresponds to TRBD1 (6 bases). The V gene lost 5 bases and the J gene lost 1 base, with 26 bases spanning the gap. In germline, CDR1 is KGHDR, CDR2 SFDVKD. This CDR3 region has 20 residues. As DNA, the CDR3 is TGTGCCACCAGTGGTGGGGACCAGGGGATTCGCAAGGTAAGCAATCAGCCCCAGCATTTT. Its protein is CATSGGDQGIRKVSNQPQHF.

The chain uses TRBV6-1 and TRBJ2-7; 11 bases match TRBD2. CDR3 length: 19 amino acids. CDR1 and CDR2 from the germline V gene are MNHNS and SASEGT. With 4 bases clipped from V and 3 bases from J, the junction kept 17 bases outside the gene matches. This chain's CDR3 is CASSARRGTSGGHLYEQYF. The CDR3 region has the DNA TGTGCCAGCAGTGCCCGTCGTGGCACTAGCGGGGGCCATCTCTACGAGCAGTACTTC.

The chain joins TRBV30 to TRBJ1-5, with 9 bases lining up with TRBD1. CDR1 is GTSNPN and CDR2 is SVGIG in the germline V gene (reference sequence). The CDR3 sequence is 15 residues long. V shed 2 bases and J 4 bases; nucleotides not matched to a gene: 6. The CDR3 spells CAWSFWDRANQPQHF. The CDR3 DNA reads as TGTGCCTGGAGTTTCTGGGACAGGGCTAATCAGCCCCAGCATTTT.

The V gene is TRBV18, the J gene TRBJ1-4, with D maybe TRBD1 (6 bases). The CDR3 length is 14 residues. V was cut by 4 bases and J by 5 bases, with 11 bases left in between. The germline V gene encodes CDR1 KGHSH and CDR2 LQKENI. The CDR3 here is CASSREQGNEKLFF. The CDR3 nucleotides read TGTGCCAGCTCACGAGAACAGGGCAATGAAAAACTGTTTTTT. The full variable domain, completed using reference TRBV18 and TRBJ1-4, is NAGVMQNPRHLVRRRGQEARLRCSPMKGHSHVYWYRQLPEEGLKFMVYLQKENIIDESGMPKERFSAEFPKEGPSILRIQQVVRGDSAAYFCASSREQGNEKLFFGSGTQLSVL.

J is TRBJ2-2 and V is TRBV19; D might be TRBD2 (6 bases). The CDR3 is 15 amino acids. The V gene's germline CDR1 is LNHDA and CDR2 SQIVND (reference sequence). Trimming removed 7 bases from V and 5 bases from J, with 17 bases in between. This CDR3 reads CASTDRGIGTGELFF. DNA for the CDR3: TGTGCCAGTACTGATCGGGGGATTGGGACCGGGGAGCTGTTTTTT.

This chain connects TRBV24-1 to TRBJ1-2, with D possibly TRBD1 on 6 matching bases. Germline assignment: CDR1 KGHDR and CDR2 SFDVKD. This CDR3 comprises 15 residues. The V end was cut by 12 bases, the J end by 2 bases, with 21 bases between. The CDR3 coding sequence is TGTGCCCCTGCTTGCCTGCAGGGGTCCAACTATGGCTACACCTTC. The encoded protein is CAPACLQGSNYGYTF.

The chain recombines TRBV14 with TRBJ2-1, with TRBD1 matching over 9 bases. The CDR3 has 15 amino acids. Germline V gene lookup returns CDR1 SGHDN and CDR2 FVKESK. The V and J ends lost 4 bases and 8 bases, in that order; junction bases with no gene match: 9. The CDR3 coding sequence is TGTGCCAGCAGCCCCCTCGGGACAGGGTTGTATGAGCAGTTCTTC. Its translation is CASSPLGTGLYEQFF. The variable domain in full, completed from reference TRBV14 and TRBJ2-1, reads EAGVTQFPSHSVIEKGQTVTLRCDPISGHDNLYWYRRVMGKEIKFLLHFVKESKQDESGMPNNRFLAERTGGTYSTLKVQPAELEDSGVYFCASSPLGTGLYEQFFGPGTRLTVL.

The chain couples TRBV18 to TRBJ1-3; D is unclear. CDR1 is KGHSH, CDR2 LQKENI, per germline. V lost 6 bases and J 8 bases, leaving 23 bases between the germline ends. This CDR3 is built from 16 residues. CDR3 sequence: CASSPNLRPQGDTIYF. The CDR3 DNA sequence: TGTGCCAGCTCCCCGAACCTAAGGCCCCAAGGAGACACCATATATTTT.

The chain uses TRBV18 and TRBJ2-7; 7 bases align to TRBD1. The CDR3 is 13 amino acids. The ends lost 2 bases at V and 3 bases at J; junction bases unmatched: 1. Germline CDR1 KGHSH, CDR2 LQKENI. CDR3 sequence: CASSPGTVYEQYF. Written as DNA, the CDR3 is TGTGCCAGCTCACCAGGGACAGTCTACGAGCAGTACTTC.

The chain joins TRBV20-1 to TRBJ2-7, with no clear D. In germline, CDR1 is DFQATT, CDR2 SNEGSKA (reference sequence). With 6 bases removed from V and 5 bases from J, the gap between germline ends came to 11 bases. The CDR3 is 11 residues long. The CDR3 sequence is CSATRLDEQYF. Here the CDR3 DNA reads TGCAGTGCCACCAGGTTAGACGAGCAGTACTTC.

J is TRBJ2-7 and V is TRBV30; D may be TRBD2 (6 bases). The CDR3 is made up of 14 amino acids. The germline CDR1 and CDR2 sequences are GTSNPN and SVGIG (reference sequence). V was pared by 3 bases and J by 5 bases, with 17 bases between. This CDR3 reads CAWRAKAGLHEQYF. CDR3 bases: TGTGCCTGGAGGGCTAAGGCGGGGCTCCACGAGCAGTACTTC.

The rearrangement joins TRBV11-3 to TRBJ2-3; D is ambiguous. V gave up 5 bases and J gave up 2 bases, with 20 bases separating them. Germline V gene data show CDR1 as SGHNT and CDR2 as YENEEA. The CDR3 length is 17 residues. This CDR3 reads CASSPRRGLGSTDTQYF. Here the CDR3 DNA reads TGTGCCAGCAGCCCGCGGAGAGGATTAGGTTCCACAGATACGCAGTATTTT.

The chain recombines TRBV9 with TRBJ2-5; tentatively, D is TRBD2 (7 bases). V gave up 3 bases and J gave up 5 bases, with 20 bases separating them. Germline values: CDR1 SGDLS, CDR2 YYNGEE. This CDR3 region has 16 residues. DNA for the CDR3: TGTGCCAGCAGCGCCACCCGGGGGGCCCTCGGGGAGACCCAGTACTTC. Amino acids: CASSATRGALGETQYF.

As DNA, the CDR3 is TGTGCCAGCAGCCCTAACAGGGGAAGCGGGGAGCTGTTTTTT. Residues: CASSPNRGSGELFF. The chain joins TRBV11-1 to TRBJ2-2; 7 bases are shared with TRBD1. Germline lookup yields CDR1 SGHAT and CDR2 FQDESV (reference sequence). The CDR3 has 14 amino acids. V was pared by 5 bases and J by 7 bases, with 7 bases of the junction left unmatched.

The chain has TRBV6-4 and TRBJ1-4, with D unclear. Trimming took off 5 bases at V and 8 bases at J, with 15 bases between the two ends. CDR3 length equals 14 residues. The germline V gene has CDR1 MRHNA and CDR2 SNTAGT. CDR3 nucleotide sequence: TGTGCCAGCAGTTTAAACCACAGAGGGGAAAAACTGTTTTTT. It specifies CASSLNHRGEKLFF.

This clone was counted a few times. The J gene is TRBJ1-6, the V gene TRBV7-5; the table assigns TRBD1, which was not confirmed against the DNA. TRBV7-5 is marked as a pseudogene. This CDR3 spans 17 amino acids. The CDR3 protein is CARSYRQPSSYNSPLHF. The DNA of the CDR3 is TGTGCCAGAAGCTACAGACAGCCGAGCTCCTATAATTCACCCCTCCACTTT.

CDR3 protein: CASSLDAGGPSNEQFF. Written as DNA, the CDR3 is TGTGCCAGCAGCTTAGACGCGGGAGGGCCCTCCAATGAGCAGTTCTTC. The rearrangement joins TRBV11-3 to TRBJ2-1; 9 positions agree with TRBD2. V lost 0 bases to trimming and J lost 6 bases; unmatched junction nucleotides: 6. The CDR3 runs 16 residues. Germline V CDR1 and CDR2: SGHNT, YENEEA.